What follows describes a single T cell receptor (beta chain). The data derive from a study of blood T cell repertoires in COVID-19. Background on the study: Researchers got acute and convalescent COVID-19 samples from the United States, Italy and Spain.

The CDR3 spans 15 residues. The V end lost 4 bases, the J end lost 1 base, and 12 bases lay between the germline ends. Per the germline V gene, CDR1 is SGHNT and CDR2 is YYREEE (reference sequence). In the original workflow: Cell counts per sample came from amplifying reference gene primers. Some clones are missing from TCRdb's copy, which holds only in-frame ones; the method was immunoSEQ multiplex PCR. The D gene and trimming were derived from the DNA, and the V and J assignments and clone size from that table. This table has over 150,000 clones, about 85% appearing once. This clonotype was obtained from an elderly man with COVID-19, enrolled during active disease. The chain recombines TRBV5-4 with TRBJ1-3; possibly TRBD1 for D (5 bases). Sequencing input: peripheral blood. Here the CDR3 DNA reads TGTGCCAGCAGCCCGGAGACAGTTTCTGGAAACACCATATATTTT. Residues: CASSPETVSGNTIYF.